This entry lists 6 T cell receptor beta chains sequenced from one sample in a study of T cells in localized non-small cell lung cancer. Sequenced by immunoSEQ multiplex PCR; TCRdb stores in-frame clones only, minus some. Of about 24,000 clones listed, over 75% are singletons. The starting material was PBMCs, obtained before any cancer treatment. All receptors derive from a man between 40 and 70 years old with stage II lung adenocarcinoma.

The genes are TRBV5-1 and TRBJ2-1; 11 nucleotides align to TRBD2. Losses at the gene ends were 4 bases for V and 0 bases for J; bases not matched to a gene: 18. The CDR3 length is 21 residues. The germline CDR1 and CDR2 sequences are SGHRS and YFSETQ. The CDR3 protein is CASSIDETLAGGRFSYNEQFF. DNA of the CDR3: TGCGCCAGCAGCATAGACGAAACTCTAGCGGGGGGCAGATTCTCCTACAATGAGCAGTTCTTC.

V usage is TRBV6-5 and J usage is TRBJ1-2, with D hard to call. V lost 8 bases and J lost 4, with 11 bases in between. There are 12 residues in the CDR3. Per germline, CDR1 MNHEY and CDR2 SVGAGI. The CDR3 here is CASGVRGYGYTF. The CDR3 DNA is TGTGCCAGCGGGGTCCGGGGCTATGGCTACACCTTC.

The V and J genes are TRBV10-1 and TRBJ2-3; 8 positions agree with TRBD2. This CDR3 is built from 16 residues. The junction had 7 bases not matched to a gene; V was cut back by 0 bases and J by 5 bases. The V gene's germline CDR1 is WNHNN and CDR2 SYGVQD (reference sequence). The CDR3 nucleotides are TGCGCCAGCAGTGAGTCGGGGACTAGAGGTCGAGATACGCAGTATTTT. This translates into CASSESGTRGRDTQYF.

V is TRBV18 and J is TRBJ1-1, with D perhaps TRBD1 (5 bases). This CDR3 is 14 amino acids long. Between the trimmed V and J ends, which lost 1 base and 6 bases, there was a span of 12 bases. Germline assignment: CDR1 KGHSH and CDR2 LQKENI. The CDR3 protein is CASSPRAGAPEAFF. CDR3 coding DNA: TGTGCCAGCTCACCACGCGCCGGGGCCCCTGAAGCTTTCTTT.

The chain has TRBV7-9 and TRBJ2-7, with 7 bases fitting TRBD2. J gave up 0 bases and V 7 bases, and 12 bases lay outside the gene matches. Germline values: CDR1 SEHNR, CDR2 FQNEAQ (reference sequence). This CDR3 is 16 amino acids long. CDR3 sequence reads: CASTNFGGISSYEQYF. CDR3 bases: TGTGCCAGCACCAATTTCGGGGGGATAAGCTCCTACGAGCAGTACTTC.

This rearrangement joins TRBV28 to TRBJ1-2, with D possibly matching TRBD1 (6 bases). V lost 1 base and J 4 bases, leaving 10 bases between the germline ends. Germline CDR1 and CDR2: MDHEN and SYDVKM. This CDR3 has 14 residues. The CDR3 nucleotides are TGTGCCAGCAGTTTATCAGGACAGCTCTATGGCTACACCTTC. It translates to CASSLSGQLYGYTF.